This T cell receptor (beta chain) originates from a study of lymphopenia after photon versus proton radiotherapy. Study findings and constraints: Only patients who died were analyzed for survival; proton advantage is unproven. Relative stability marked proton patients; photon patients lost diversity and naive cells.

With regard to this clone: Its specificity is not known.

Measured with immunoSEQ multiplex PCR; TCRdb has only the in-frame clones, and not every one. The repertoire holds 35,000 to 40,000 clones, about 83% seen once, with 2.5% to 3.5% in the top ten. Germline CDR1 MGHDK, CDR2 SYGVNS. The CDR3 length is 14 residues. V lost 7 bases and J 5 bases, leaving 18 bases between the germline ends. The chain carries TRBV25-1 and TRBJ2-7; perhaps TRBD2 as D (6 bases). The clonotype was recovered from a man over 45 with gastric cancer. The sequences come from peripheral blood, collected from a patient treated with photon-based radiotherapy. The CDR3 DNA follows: TGTGCCAGCACAGCAACTAGCATAACCCACGAGCAGTACTTC. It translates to CASTATSITHEQYF.